A selection of T cell receptor beta chains follows, all from one sample in a study of technical replicates of blood from a few donors. Method: immunoSEQ multiplex PCR; TCRdb's copy keeps in-frame clones and lacks some. Here the sample spans more than 50,000 clones, around nine tenths being singletons. Sequenced material: PBMCs. The receptor source for this set is a human donor in good health. Some clones in this sample may be carry-over from other donors' samples. Each CDR3 is given with its conserved first and last residue. Fields, in order: V gene, J gene, D gene, clone size, CDR3 protein, CDR3 DNA. D genes are given only for firm matches. Clone size appears in some rows only: once, few, many, or a class for an expanded clone.

>TRBV4-2|TRBJ2-3|TRBD2|.
CASSQEGRGGGTDTQYF
TGTGCCAGCAGCCAAGAGGGGCGGGGGGGCGGCACAGATACGCAGTATTTT
>TRBV11-2|TRBJ2-1|TRBD1|once
CASSLDRGRWDEQFF
TGTGCCAGCAGCTTAGATAGGGGGCGGTGGGATGAGCAGTTCTTC
>TRBV6-1|TRBJ1-5|.|.
CASSDRFSNQPQHF
TGTGCCAGCAGTGACAGGTTTAGCAATCAGCCCCAGCATTTT
>TRBV7-2|TRBJ2-5|TRBD2|.
CASSLAPLAGGHETQYF
TGTGCCAGCAGCTTAGCCCCTCTAGCGGGGGGGCACGAGACCCAGTACTTC
>TRBV5-1|TRBJ1-4|TRBD1|.
CASSLGTGGLNEKLFF
TGCGCCAGCAGCTTGGGGACAGGGGGCTTGAATGAAAAACTGTTTTTT
>TRBV7-9|TRBJ2-1|TRBD1|.
CASSSGTGVYHEQFF
TGTGCCAGCAGCTCCGGGACAGGGGTTTACCATGAGCAGTTCTTC
>TRBV11-1|TRBJ1-1|TRBD1|.
CASSPGTENPRGAFF
TGTGCCAGCAGCCCGGGGACAGAAAACCCTCGGGGAGCTTTCTTT
>TRBV30|TRBJ2-1|.|.
CAWSRGTYNEQFF
TGTGCCTGGAGCCGAGGCACCTACAATGAGCAGTTCTTC
>TRBV7-8|TRBJ1-5|TRBD1|.
CASSLAGTAQPQHF
TGTGCCAGCAGCTTAGCCGGGACAGCCCAGCCCCAGCATTTT
>TRBV27|TRBJ1-5|.|.
CASRPTGYQPQHF
TGTGCCAGCAGGCCGACGGGATATCAGCCCCAGCATTTT
>TRBV7-2|TRBJ2-7|TRBD2|.
CASSSSGRGYEQYF
TGTGCCAGCAGCTCTAGCGGGAGGGGCTACGAGCAGTACTTC
>TRBV19|TRBJ2-3|.|.
CASSRGGVGGDTQYF
TGTGCCAGTAGTAGAGGGGGAGTTGGAGGAGATACGCAGTATTTT
>TRBV27|TRBJ2-7|TRBD2|once
CASSLSVPAGGFYEQYF
TGTGCCAGCAGTTTATCGGTCCCAGCGGGAGGGTTCTACGAGCAGTACTTC
>TRBV19|TRBJ1-5|.|.
CASSIVQGWNQPQHF
TGTGCCAGTAGTATAGTTCAGGGGTGGAATCAGCCCCAGCATTTT
>TRBV14|TRBJ2-3|TRBD2|.
CASSQGLDSGGTDTQYF
TGTGCCAGCAGCCAAGGTTTGGATAGCGGGGGAACAGATACGCAGTATTTT
>TRBV2|TRBJ1-2|TRBD1|.
CASTGDRNYGYTF
TGTGCCAGCACAGGGGACAGGAACTATGGCTACACCTTC
>TRBV7-2|TRBJ1-2|TRBD1|.
CASSLGDRVGGYTF
TGTGCCAGCAGCTTAGGGGACAGGGTAGGAGGCTACACCTTC
>TRBV7-2|TRBJ2-3|.|.
CASRPQGPDTQYF
TGTGCCAGCAGACCACAGGGTCCAGATACGCAGTATTTT
>TRBV5-4|TRBJ2-3|TRBD1|.
CASSLGIWGQASTDTQYF
TGTGCCAGCAGCTTGGGTATTTGGGGACAGGCTAGCACAGATACGCAGTATTTT
>TRBV5-1|TRBJ1-1|TRBD1|few
CASSVDRGRAEAFF
TGCGCCAGCAGCGTGGACAGGGGGCGGGCTGAAGCTTTCTTT
>TRBV2|TRBJ1-2|.|.
CASSESSDGYTF
TGTGCCAGCAGTGAGAGTTCGGATGGCTACACCTTC
>TRBV6-4|TRBJ1-2|TRBD1|.
CASKLGQGDNYGYTF
TGTGCCAGCAAACTGGGACAGGGAGATAACTATGGCTACACCTTC
>TRBV7-9|TRBJ1-1|.|.
CASSYTSPGAFF
TGTGCCAGCAGCTATACCTCACCGGGGGCTTTCTTT
>TRBV13|TRBJ2-7|.|.
CASSFWGSGPRGEQYF
TGTGCCAGCAGCTTCTGGGGGAGCGGGCCCCGGGGAGAGCAGTACTTC
>TRBV25-1|TRBJ2-7|.|.
CASRKGGMSVEQYF
TGTGCCAGCAGAAAGGGGGGGATGAGCGTAGAGCAGTACTTC
>TRBV7-7|TRBJ2-3|TRBD2|.
CASSPIAGGRTDTQYF
TGTGCCAGCAGCCCGATAGCGGGGGGACGCACAGATACGCAGTATTTT
>TRBV6-5|TRBJ1-2|TRBD1|.
CASSYLGQGNYGYTF
TGTGCCAGCAGTTACCTCGGACAGGGGAACTATGGCTACACCTTC
>TRBV7-3|TRBJ1-2|.|.
CASSLGGSGYGYTF
TGTGCCAGCAGCTTAGGGGGGTCCGGCTATGGCTACACCTTC
>TRBV4-1|TRBJ2-5|TRBD1|.
CASSPVGQGRKTQYF
TGCGCCAGCAGCCCTGTAGGACAGGGTCGTAAGACCCAGTACTTC
>TRBV11-3|TRBJ1-1|.|.
CASSFQQNTEAFF
TGTGCCAGCAGCTTCCAACAGAACACTGAAGCTTTCTTT
>TRBV19|TRBJ1-2|TRBD1|.
CASGDRDYGYTF
TGTGCCAGTGGGGACAGAGACTATGGCTACACCTTC
>TRBV5-1|TRBJ2-3|TRBD2|.
CASSLALAGLTDTQYF
TGCGCCAGCAGCTTGGCCTTAGCGGGCCTCACAGATACGCAGTATTTT
>TRBV30|TRBJ2-1|.|.
CACLGAGRTSSYNEQFF
TGTGCCTGCCTAGGGGCGGGGAGAACCTCCTCCTACAATGAGCAGTTCTTC
>TRBV6-4|TRBJ2-3|TRBD2|.
CASSEASGKDTQYF
TGTGCCAGCAGTGAAGCTAGCGGGAAAGATACGCAGTATTTT
>TRBV5-6|TRBJ2-2|TRBD2|.
CASSLYSGPTDGELFF
TGTGCCAGCAGCTTATATAGCGGGCCCACGGACGGGGAGCTGTTTTTT
>TRBV29-1|TRBJ1-2|TRBD1|.
CSVEEGISGTGVPNYGYTF
TGCAGCGTTGAAGAGGGGATTTCCGGGACAGGAGTACCTAACTATGGCTACACCTTC
>TRBV5-6|TRBJ1-5|.|.
CASSLMGGGNQPQHF
TGTGCCAGCAGCTTGATGGGGGGTGGCAATCAGCCCCAGCATTTT
>TRBV4-2|TRBJ2-3|TRBD2|once
CASSQDPIAGGVADTQYF
TGTGCCAGCAGCCAAGATCCAATAGCGGGAGGGGTCGCAGATACGCAGTATTTT
>TRBV4-3|TRBJ1-1|.|.
CASSEGGRGNTEAFF
TGCGCCAGCAGTGAAGGAGGCAGGGGAAACACTGAAGCTTTCTTT
>TRBV6-5|TRBJ1-3|.|.
CASSYSIQGGNTIYF
TGTGCCAGCAGTTACTCGATACAGGGTGGAAACACCATATATTTT
>TRBV20-1|TRBJ1-6|.|.
CSAATGTGSHF
TGCAGTGCCGCGACGGGAACAGGGTCCCACTTT
>TRBV5-4|TRBJ2-3|.|.
CASSTPRGTQYF
TGTGCCAGCAGCACTCCCCGCGGTACGCAGTATTTT
>TRBV6-5|TRBJ2-3|.|.
CASSFLRGNTQYF
TGTGCCAGCAGTTTCCTACGGGGGAATACGCAGTATTTT
>TRBV7-8|TRBJ2-5|TRBD2|.
CASSDLAGGEETQYF
TGTGCCAGCAGCGACCTAGCGGGAGGAGAGGAGACCCAGTACTTC
>TRBV7-2|TRBJ1-2|TRBD1|.
CASSGGQGALGYTF
TGTGCCAGCAGCGGAGGACAGGGGGCGCTTGGCTACACCTTC
>TRBV15|TRBJ2-1|TRBD1|.
CATSRVDRGYNEQFF
TGTGCCACCAGCAGAGTGGACAGGGGGTACAATGAGCAGTTCTTC
>TRBV18|TRBJ1-1|.|.
CASSPERDKNTEAFF
TGTGCCAGCTCACCTGAACGGGATAAGAACACTGAAGCTTTCTTT
>TRBV7-2|TRBJ2-3|.|.
CASSSVWAGGYTQYF
TGTGCCAGCAGCTCAGTTTGGGCGGGCGGTTATACGCAGTATTTT